One TCR beta chain is described in this entry. How the authors handled the data: It was from reference gene primer amplification that nucleated cell counts were estimated. Only in-frame clones appear in the TCRdb table, and some are missing; sequencing was by immunoSEQ multiplex PCR. For V, J and clone size, that table is used; D and trimming come from the DNA. Of 190,000 or so clones listed, approximately 84% were seen once; the top ten hold 6% to 8%. These data are taken from a study of blood T cell repertoires in COVID-19. Study summary: COVID-19 samples from acute and convalescent phases originated in the United States, Italy and Spain. Sample material is recorded as cDNA or gDNA derived from T cells, B-cell-depleted T cells, or PBMCs.

CDR1 is MDHEN, CDR2 SYDVKM, per germline. Unmatched junction bases numbered 5, after V lost 4 bases and J lost 4 bases. The CDR3 is 15 residues long. Sequenced: peripheral blood. The receptor's source is a human donor with acute or convalescent COVID-19. The donor label of this sample is uncertain. The rearrangement uses TRBV28 and TRBJ2-1; 9 bases align to TRBD1. CDR3 region: CASSSAGTGYNEQFF. In DNA, the CDR3 is TGTGCCAGCAGTTCTGCGGGGACAGGGTACAATGAGCAGTTCTTC.